The 19 T cell receptor beta chains presented below share a single source sample, sequenced in a study of molecular identifiers for immune sequencing clone quantification. A single record per CDR3 protein comes from TCRdb applying MiXCR to the PCR reads. The sample consists of more than 300,000 distinct CDR3 sequences, over 20% of them appearing once. The source material was naive CD8+ T cells from blood, with Jurkat cell RNA spiked in. The subset is: FACS-sorted CD8+CD4-CCR7+CD45RA+ naive T cells. These receptors all come from a human donor in good health. Some libraries in this study had Jurkat cell RNA spiked in.

This clonotype has at least ten counts. The chain links TRBV6-2 or TRBV6-3 to TRBJ2-4; D not resolved. Germline CDR1 and CDR2: MNHEY and SVGEGT. V was pared by 6 bases and J by 0 bases, with 9 bases between. This CDR3 is built from 14 residues. The CDR3 coding sequence is TGTGCCAGCAGCCTCCCCTTAGCCAAAAACATTCAGTACTTC. Translated: CASSLPLAKNIQYF.

This clonotype was detected a few times. J is TRBJ2-5 and V is TRBV28; D is perhaps TRBD1 (5 bases). Trimming stripped 5 bases from V and 9 bases from J, with 10 bases between. The CDR3 has 11 amino acids. CDR1 is MDHEN, CDR2 SYDVKM, per germline. The CDR3 sequence: CASSDQGPQYF. CDR3 coding DNA: TGTGCCAGCAGTGACCAGGGTCCCCAGTACTTC.

This clonotype appeared many times. The chain links TRBV7-9 to TRBJ2-3; 12 nucleotides match TRBD2. Trimming at V came to 5 bases and at J to 7 bases, leaving 10 bases not matched to a gene. Germline CDR1 is SEHNR and CDR2 is FQNEAQ (reference sequence). This CDR3 spans 16 amino acids. The CDR3 DNA follows: TGTGCCAGCAGCCCGAGGACTAGCGGGGCCTTTTATACGCAGTATTTT. It specifies CASSPRTSGAFYTQYF.

About this clonotype: A much larger clone differs from this one at a single base, so this may be a read error. The chain carries TRBV29-1 and TRBJ2-3; the D gene could be TRBD1 or TRBD2 (6 bases each). Germline assignment: CDR1 SQVTM and CDR2 ANQGSEA. V shed 7 bases and J shed 2 bases, with 25 bases lying between them. CDR3 size: 17 residues. CDR3 sequence reads: CSADVGGNNPYTDTQYF. The CDR3, as DNA: TGCAGCGCTGATGTGGGGGGCAACAACCCGTACACAGATACGCAGTATTTT.

This clonotype has more than one count but fewer than ten. The J gene is TRBJ2-7, the V gene TRBV7-6; possibly TRBD2 for D (6 bases). CDR1 and CDR2 from the germline V gene are SGHVS and FNYEAQ. The V and J ends lost 6 bases and 5 bases respectively, with 11 bases between them. This CDR3 is 12 amino acids long. In DNA, the CDR3 is TGTGCCAGCAGGGGACTGGGGGACGAGCAGTACTTC. The encoded protein is CASRGLGDEQYF.

This clonotype was recorded at least ten times. The chain carries TRBV5-1 and TRBJ1-4, with D maybe TRBD1 (5 bases). The ends were cut back, 3 bases at V and 0 bases at J, with 12 bases in the middle. The CDR3 has 16 amino acids. The germline gives CDR1 SGHRS, CDR2 YFSETQ. The CDR3 DNA sequence: TGCGCCAGCAGCTGGAACTACAGGACAACTAATGAAAAACTGTTTTTT. Translated: CASSWNYRTTNEKLFF.

The rearrangement links TRBV5-3 to TRBJ2-2; 9 bases agree with TRBD1. TRBV5-3 is known as an ORF, though its function is uncertain. V was clipped by 8 bases and J by 0 bases; unmatched bases: 8. The CDR3 is 16 amino acids. CDR3 sequence: CASSAGQGANTGELFF. CDR3 nucleotide sequence: TGTGCCAGCAGCGCGGGACAGGGCGCGAACACCGGGGAGCTGTTTTTT.

This clonotype was seen a few times. The V call is TRBV4-2, the J call TRBJ1-5; TRBD1 might be the D (6 bases). The V and J ends lost 0 bases and 0 bases respectively, with 9 bases between them. Germline CDR1 and CDR2: LGHNA and YNFKEQ. The CDR3 spans 16 residues. The CDR3 loop is CASSQDRQDSNQPQHF. DNA of the CDR3: TGTGCCAGCAGCCAAGACCGACAGGATAGCAATCAGCCCCAGCATTTT.

This clonotype was counted ten times or more. This chain connects TRBV4-3 to TRBJ2-5; 13 bases agree with TRBD2. V was clipped by 0 bases and J by 4 bases; unmatched bases: 2. Germline-derived CDR1 and CDR2 are LGHNA and YSLEER. This CDR3 is built from 16 residues. The CDR3: CASSQDRTSGRETQYF. CDR3 DNA: TGCGCCAGCAGCCAAGATCGGACTAGCGGGAGAGAGACCCAGTACTTC.

This clonotype was seen a handful of times. One end of the junction is discordant with germline, which a read error may explain. V and J are TRBV4-1 and TRBJ2-7; 11 bases match TRBD1. This CDR3 is 16 amino acids long. Germline V lookup: CDR1 MGHRA, CDR2 YSYEKL. In DNA, the CDR3 is TGCGCCAGCAGCCATCCCGGGACAGGGGGGCCCTACGAGCAGTGCTTC. Its protein is CASSHPGTGGPYEQCF.

About this clonotype itself: A much bigger clone sits one base away, suggesting this may be a read error. The V call is TRBV5-1, the J call TRBJ1-4; TRBD1 is a possible D gene (6 bases). From germline, CDR1 is SGHRS and CDR2 YFSETQ. There are 15 residues in the CDR3. As DNA, the CDR3 is TGCGCCAGCAGCTCACCGGACAGAGGAAATGAAACACTGTTTTTT. As protein: CASSSPDRGNETLFF. The variable domain in full, with the rest retrieved from reference TRBV5-1 and TRBJ1-4, is KAGVTQTPRYLIKTRGQQVTLSCSPISGHRSVSWYQQTPGQGLQFLFEYFSETQRNKGNFPGRFSGRQFSNSRSEMNVSTLELGDSALYLCASSSPDRGNETLFFGSGTQLSVL.

This clonotype was counted at least ten times. The rearrangement links TRBV11-2 to TRBJ2-7, with TRBD1 matching 7 bases. Germline V gene sequence: CDR1 SGHAT, CDR2 FQNNGV. CDR3 size: 15 residues. V dropped 5 bases and J dropped 3; count of bases not matched to a gene: 10. CDR3 amino acids: CASSPPITGDYEQYF. The CDR3 DNA reads as TGTGCCAGCAGCCCCCCAATTACAGGGGACTACGAGCAGTACTTC.

The rearrangement links TRBV20-1 to TRBJ2-3, with D possibly TRBD1 on 5 matching bases. This CDR3 has 13 residues. The V end was cut by 3 bases, the J end by 1 base, with 8 bases between. Germline lookup yields CDR1 DFQATT and CDR2 SNEGSKA (reference sequence). The CDR3 DNA is TGCAGTGCTAGCAACAGGCGCACAGATACGCAGTATTTT. It yields the protein CSASNRRTDTQYF.

V usage is TRBV7-9 and J usage is TRBJ2-7; 11 bases map to TRBD2. The length of the CDR3 is 17 residues. The ends lost 3 bases at V and 2 bases at J; junction bases unmatched: 9. Germline V gene data show CDR1 as SEHNR and CDR2 as FQNEAQ (reference sequence). The DNA of the CDR3 is TGTGCCAGCAGCTTGACCCACGGGACTAGCGGCCCCTACGAGCAGTACTTC. This codes for CASSLTHGTSGPYEQYF.

In this sample, this clonotype turned up once. This could be a read error, since a much larger clone is one nucleotide away. This chain uses TRBV6-1 with TRBJ1-2, with D possibly matching TRBD1 (5 bases). The CDR3 length is 15 residues. V lost 6 bases and J 3 bases, leaving 17 bases between the germline ends. The germline gives CDR1 MNHNS, CDR2 SASEGT. This CDR3 reads CASSSSRGSYYGYTF. CDR3 DNA: TGTGCCAGCAGCTCATCGAGGGGTAGCTACTATGGCTACACCTTC.

This clonotype has ten or more counts. The chain couples TRBV28 to TRBJ1-5; D is possibly TRBD1 (5 bases). Germline CDR1 and CDR2: MDHEN and SYDVKM. Trimming pared 7 bases from V and 0 bases from J, leaving 16 bases between. The CDR3 sequence is 16 residues long. The CDR3 sequence: CASTRASDNSNQPQHF. DNA for the CDR3: TGTGCCAGCACTCGTGCGTCGGACAATAGCAATCAGCCCCAGCATTTT.

Regarding this clonotype: This could be a read error, since a much larger clone is one nucleotide away. The chain uses TRBV29-1 and TRBJ1-1; D not certain. The CDR3 sequence is 12 residues long. Germline V gene data show CDR1 as SQVTM and CDR2 as ANQGSEA. The CDR3 nucleotides are TGCAGCGCACAGCCATTAAACACTGCAGCTTTCTTT. It is translated as CSAQPLNTAAFF. Combining the CDR3 with reference TRBV29-1 and TRBJ1-1 gives the whole variable domain SAVISQKPSRDICQRGTSLTIQCQVDSQVTMMFWYRQQPGQSLTLIATANQGSEATYESGFVIDKFPISRPNLTFSTLTVSNMSPEDSSIYLCSAQPLNTAAFFGQGTRLTVV.

This clonotype occurred once. The gene calls are TRBV5-6 and TRBJ2-5; 10 nucleotides align to TRBD1. The CDR3 is 13 amino acids. V shed 3 bases and J 7 bases; nucleotides not matched to a gene: 3. In germline, CDR1 is SGHDT, CDR2 YYEEEE. CDR3 sequence reads: CASSWGTGATQYF. The CDR3 DNA reads TGTGCCAGCAGCTGGGGGACAGGGGCGACCCAGTACTTC.

This chain uses TRBV24-1 with TRBJ2-1, with TRBD2 matching 11 bases. This CDR3 is 15 amino acids long. The V and J ends lost 7 bases and 5 bases, in that order; junction bases with no gene match: 6. Germline values: CDR1 KGHDR, CDR2 SFDVKD. CDR3 amino acids: CATSSSLAGDNEQFF. The DNA of the CDR3 is TGTGCCACCAGCTCGTCACTAGCGGGGGACAATGAGCAGTTCTTC.